This record concerns one TCR beta chain sequence. Its antigen is unknown. Per-base quality was not reported, and no clone a single base away is much larger than it. For the CD8 naive samples, CD45RO-negative cells were positively selected for CCR7, yielding a CD45RA+CCR7+ population from which TemRA cells were excluded. The donors were healthy, HIV-negative adults who had no recently reported acute infections or vaccinations. Every donor was a Caucasian adult living in Nashville, Tennessee, USA. Blood was obtained by leukapheresis, after which PBMCs were separated by Ficoll-Histopaque density gradient centrifugation and cryopreserved in liquid nitrogen vapor phase. Analytical flow cytometry was used to check the purity and quantity of every magnetically sorted T cell population. Genomic DNA was isolated from each sorted fraction and quantified by UV absorbance on a Nanodrop 2000c. TCR CDR3 regions were amplified from genomic DNA by multiplex PCR using the deep immunoSEQ assay. Genomic DNA extracted from each cell subset was distributed evenly over all wells of several immunoSEQ 96-well plates, and each plate served as one replicate. Each replicate PCR for sorted subsets received about 180 ng genomic DNA, equal to roughly 33,000 T cell genomes. The purified libraries were quantified using a Qubit 3.0 fluorometer, sized with a Bioanalyzer 2100, and then quantified again using the KAPA Library Quantification kit. Every immunoSEQ 96-well plate was sequenced on a separate single-read 150-cycle Illumina NextSeq 550 flow cell. In the paper's pipeline: Because the immunoSEQ output held only junctional sequences and lacked quality scores, the filtering could not match the filtering applied to full-length reads. Sequences were annotated with PyIR, a Python wrapper for IgBLAST v1.9, and V/J genes and CDR3 were assigned using IMGT germline references. Any read was removed if the V/J assignment was weak (E-value above 1e-6), the CDR3 was missing, or the read contained stop codons, out-of-frame junctions, or ambiguous translated residues. A V3J clonotype was defined by an identical inferred V gene, J gene, and CDR3 amino acid sequence. Percentage overlap between repertoires was calculated by dividing the number of shared unique clonotypes by the size of the smaller repertoire. Richness of each repertoire was evaluated using RTK rarefaction, the Chao1 estimator, and Recon v2.1 estimates of unobserved clonotypes. OLGA was used to compute generation probabilities for all TCRbeta clonotypes that the gDNA method yielded from a handful of donors. TCRdb took this table from immuneACCESS and kept in-frame rearrangements with V and J called. Such tables lack part of the clones; where checked against another copy, unresolved V genes explain under half of the gap, and the rest is unexplained. V, J and clone size are those of that table, while D and trimming were read from the DNA. This sample gives about 2 million clones in total; about 94% of them show up just once. Of the sample, about 1.1% is held by the ten largest clones.

This record belongs to a study of shared clonotypes between healthy human individuals (TCRdb year 2020). For the study in its entirety: Three men and two women, aged 18 to 49 years, made up the cohort. Per donor, three plates each were used for CD4 naive and CD4 memory, two for CD8 naive, and one for CD8 memory. To estimate repertoire size and how much clonotype sharing occurs between individuals, the study deeply sequenced the blood TCR repertoires of about five healthy adults. To increase sequencing depth and limit assay-specific biases, TCR repertoire library preparation and sequencing were carried out by different laboratories using diverse techniques. Per donor, leukapheresis produced somewhere between about 0.85 and 10 billion PBMCs. General study outcomes and caveats: Compared with non-shared clonotypes, clonotypes shared by all four sorted-subset donors had higher generation probabilities. Naive subsets generally had larger estimated clonotype richness than memory subsets did. Based on pairwise subsampling, the degree of clonotype sharing among donors was expected to be affected by sequencing depth. About 4.5% of naive CD4, 3.5% of naive CD8, 2.3% of memory CD4, and about 0.4% of memory CD8 clonotypes were shared across a few donors. Incomplete sequencing was indicated by rarefaction of sorted-subset datasets, despite the large sequencing depth. Sampling was restricted to blood, and TCR repertoires in tissues likely differ from the TCR repertoires found in blood. Because the study included only a small number of donors, the genetic and exposure-history diversity represented was limited.

For CDR1 and CDR2, the germline V gene lists SGHRS and YFSETQ. Taken from cysteine to phenylalanine, the CDR3 has 15 residues. Only the CDR3 DNA is retained, 45 bases long and in frame from the first base. Relative to germline, V is 1 base shorter and J is 10 bases shorter, with 18 bases between their ends. What was sequenced was naive CD8+ T cells sorted from blood. This specimen's cell subset or site label, per the study, means: CD45RA+CCR7+. The chain couples TRBV5-1 to TRBJ2-1, with the identity of the D gene unclear. The sequence was collected from a man younger than 35 in good health. In nucleotide form, the sequence is TGCGCCAGCAGCTTGTACCCGCCCGGGTCAATCGAGCAGTTCTTC. Translated, it gives CASSLYPPGSIEQFF.